The 5 T cell receptor beta chains below come from one sample, sequenced in a study of T cell responses to AZD1222 COVID-19 vaccine. Clones were read by immunoSEQ multiplex PCR, and TCRdb kept only the in-frame ones, dropping some. The sample carries 140,000 to 150,000 clones, approximately 90% recorded once. The source material was peripheral blood, sampled on day 0 of AZD1222 vaccination. All receptors come from an adult in good health.

In its sample, this clone was seen once. The rearrangement uses TRBV29-1 and TRBJ2-4; D is perhaps TRBD1 (6 bases). Germline V gene data show CDR1 as SQVTM and CDR2 as ANQGSEA. Trimming stripped 7 bases from V and 12 bases from J, with 16 bases between. The CDR3 is 11 residues long. The chain's CDR3 is CSARWGTPQYF. The DNA of the CDR3 is TGCAGCGCTAGGTGGGGGACACCTCAGTACTTC.

The chain combines TRBV5-1 with TRBJ2-3, with D possibly called TRBD1 or TRBD2 (5 bases each). Trimming took off 0 bases at V and 2 bases at J, with 22 bases between the two ends. This CDR3 comprises 19 residues. The germline V gene has CDR1 SGHRS and CDR2 YFSETQ. The DNA of the CDR3 is TGCGCCAGCAGCTTGGAGGGCAGGGACGGAGAATTGTTCACAGATACGCAGTATTTT. It yields the protein CASSLEGRDGELFTDTQYF. The full variable domain, in which reference TRBV5-1 and TRBJ2-3 provide the parts outside the CDR3, is KAGVTQTPRYLIKTRGQQVTLSCSPISGHRSVSWYQQTPGQGLQFLFEYFSETQRNKGNFPGRFSGRQFSNSRSEMNVSTLELGDSALYLCASSLEGRDGELFTDTQYFGPGTRLTVL.

The chain links TRBV28 to TRBJ2-7; D gene ambiguous. From germline, CDR1 is MDHEN and CDR2 SYDVKM. The V end lost 6 bases, the J end lost 5 bases, and 14 bases lay between the germline ends. This CDR3 spans 13 amino acids. CDR3 protein: CASSYTAVNEQYF. The CDR3 DNA sequence: TGTGCCAGCAGCTACACGGCAGTGAACGAGCAGTACTTC.

The chain uses TRBV7-3 and TRBJ2-1; no clear D. Germline lookup yields CDR1 SGHTA and CDR2 FQGTGA. CDR3 length: 13 residues. The ends were cut back, 5 bases at V and 5 bases at J, with 10 bases in the middle. The CDR3 region is CASSLGRNNEQFF. The CDR3 DNA is TGTGCCAGCAGCCTCGGACGAAACAATGAGCAGTTCTTC.

V and J are TRBV9 and TRBJ2-1; the match to TRBD1 covers 10 bases. This CDR3 spans 15 amino acids. The V gene end was trimmed by 2 bases and the J gene end by 9 bases; junction bases not matched to a gene: 8. Germline CDR1 and CDR2: SGDLS and YYNGEE. The CDR3 coding sequence is TGTGCCAGCAGCGTCTCTCCGGGACAGGGGACTGAGCAGTTCTTC. Amino acids: CASSVSPGQGTEQFF.